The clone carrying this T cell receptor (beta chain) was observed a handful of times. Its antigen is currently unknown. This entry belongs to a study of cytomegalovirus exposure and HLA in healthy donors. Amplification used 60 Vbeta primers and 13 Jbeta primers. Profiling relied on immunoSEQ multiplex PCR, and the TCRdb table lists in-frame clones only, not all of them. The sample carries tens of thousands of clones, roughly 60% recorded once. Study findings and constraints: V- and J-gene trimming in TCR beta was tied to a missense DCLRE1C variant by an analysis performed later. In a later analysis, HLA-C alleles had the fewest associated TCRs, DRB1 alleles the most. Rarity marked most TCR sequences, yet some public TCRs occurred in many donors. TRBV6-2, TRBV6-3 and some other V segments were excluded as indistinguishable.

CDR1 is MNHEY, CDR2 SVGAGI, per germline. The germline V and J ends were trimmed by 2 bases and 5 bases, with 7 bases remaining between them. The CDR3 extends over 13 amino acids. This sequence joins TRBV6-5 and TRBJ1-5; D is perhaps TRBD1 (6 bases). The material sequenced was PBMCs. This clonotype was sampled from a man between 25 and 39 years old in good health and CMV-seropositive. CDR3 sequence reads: CASSYGQYQPQHF. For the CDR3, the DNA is TGTGCCAGCAGTTACGGACAGTATCAGCCCCAGCATTTT.